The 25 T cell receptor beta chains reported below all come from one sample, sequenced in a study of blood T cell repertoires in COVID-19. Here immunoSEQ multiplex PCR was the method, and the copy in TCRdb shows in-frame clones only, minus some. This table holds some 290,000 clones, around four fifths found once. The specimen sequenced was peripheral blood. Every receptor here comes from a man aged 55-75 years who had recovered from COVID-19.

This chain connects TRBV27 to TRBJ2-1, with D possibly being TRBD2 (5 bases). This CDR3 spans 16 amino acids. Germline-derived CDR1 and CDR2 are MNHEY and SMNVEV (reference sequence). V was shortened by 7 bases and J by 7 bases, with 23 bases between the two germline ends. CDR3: CASKPGLLKLMNEQFF. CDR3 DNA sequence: TGTGCCAGCAAACCTGGACTCCTGAAACTAATGAATGAGCAGTTCTTC.

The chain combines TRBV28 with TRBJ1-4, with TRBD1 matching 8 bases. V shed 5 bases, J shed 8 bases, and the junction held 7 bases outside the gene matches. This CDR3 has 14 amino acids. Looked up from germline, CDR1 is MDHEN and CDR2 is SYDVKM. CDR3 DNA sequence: TGTGCCAGCAGTACGGACAGGGTGGGAGAAAAACTGTTTTTT. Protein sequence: CASSTDRVGEKLFF.

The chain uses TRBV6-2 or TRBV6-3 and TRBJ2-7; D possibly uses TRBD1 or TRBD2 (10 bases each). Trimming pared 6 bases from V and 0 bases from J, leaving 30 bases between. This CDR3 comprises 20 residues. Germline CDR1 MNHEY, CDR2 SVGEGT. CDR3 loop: CASSPDRGRLAGWSSYEQYF. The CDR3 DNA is TGTGCCAGCAGCCCAGACAGGGGGCGACTAGCGGGCTGGAGCTCCTACGAGCAGTACTTC.

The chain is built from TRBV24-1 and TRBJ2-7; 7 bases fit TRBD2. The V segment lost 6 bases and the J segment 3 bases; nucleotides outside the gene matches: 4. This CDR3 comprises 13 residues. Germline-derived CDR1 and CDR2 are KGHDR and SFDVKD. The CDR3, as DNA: TGTGCCACCAGTTTCGGCGGGGGCTACGAGCAGTACTTC. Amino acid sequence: CATSFGGGYEQYF.

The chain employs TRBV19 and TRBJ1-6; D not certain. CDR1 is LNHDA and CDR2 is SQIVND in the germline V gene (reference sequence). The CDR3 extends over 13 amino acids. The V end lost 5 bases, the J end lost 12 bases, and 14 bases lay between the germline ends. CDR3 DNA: TGTGCCAGTAGTTTCGGACTGTCGGAACCCCTCCACTTT. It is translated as CASSFGLSEPLHF.

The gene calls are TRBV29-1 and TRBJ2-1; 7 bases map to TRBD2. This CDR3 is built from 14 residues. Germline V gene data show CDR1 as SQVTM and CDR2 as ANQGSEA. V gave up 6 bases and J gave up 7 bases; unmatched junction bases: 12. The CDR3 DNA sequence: TGCAGCGTCTCAAGAAGCGGGAACGGGAATGAGCAGTTCTTC. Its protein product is CSVSRSGNGNEQFF.

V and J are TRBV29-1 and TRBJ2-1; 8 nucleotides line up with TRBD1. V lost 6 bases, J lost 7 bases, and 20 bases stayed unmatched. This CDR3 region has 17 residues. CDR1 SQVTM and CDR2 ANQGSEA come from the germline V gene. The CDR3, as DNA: TGCAGCGTCCGGCCTTGGGGGCAGGGGGCAATTGATAATGAGCAGTTCTTC. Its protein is CSVRPWGQGAIDNEQFF.

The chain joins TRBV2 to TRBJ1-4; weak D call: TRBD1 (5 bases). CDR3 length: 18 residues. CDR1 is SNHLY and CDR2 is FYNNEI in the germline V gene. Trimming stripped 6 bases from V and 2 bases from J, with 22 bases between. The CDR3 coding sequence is TGTGCCAGCAGGGCCGGGACTTCCTGGAGGTGGACTAATGAAAAACTGTTTTTT. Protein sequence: CASRAGTSWRWTNEKLFF. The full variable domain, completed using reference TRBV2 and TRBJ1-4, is EPEVTQTPSHQVTQMGQEVILRCVPISNHLYFYWYRQILGQKVEFLVSFYNNEISEKSEIFDDQFSVERPDGSNFTLKIRSTKLEDSAMYFCASRAGTSWRWTNEKLFFGSGTQLSVL.

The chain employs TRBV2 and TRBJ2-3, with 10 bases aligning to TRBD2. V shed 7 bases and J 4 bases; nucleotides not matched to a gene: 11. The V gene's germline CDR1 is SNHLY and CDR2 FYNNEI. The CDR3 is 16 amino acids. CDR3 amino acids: CASNPPGLASPDTQYF. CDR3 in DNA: TGTGCCAGCAACCCACCGGGACTAGCGTCCCCAGATACGCAGTATTTT.

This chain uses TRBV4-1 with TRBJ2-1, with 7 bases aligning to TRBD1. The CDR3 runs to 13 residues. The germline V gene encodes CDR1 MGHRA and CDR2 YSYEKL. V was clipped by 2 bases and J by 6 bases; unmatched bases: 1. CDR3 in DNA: TGCGCCAGCAGCCAATACAGGGGCAATGAGCAGTTCTTC. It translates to CASSQYRGNEQFF.

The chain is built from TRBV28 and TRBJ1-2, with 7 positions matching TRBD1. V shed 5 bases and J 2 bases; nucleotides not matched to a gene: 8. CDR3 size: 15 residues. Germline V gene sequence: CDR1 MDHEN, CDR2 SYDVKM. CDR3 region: CASSTGDGKNYGYTF. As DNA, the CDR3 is TGTGCCAGCAGTACAGGGGACGGGAAAAACTATGGCTACACCTTC.

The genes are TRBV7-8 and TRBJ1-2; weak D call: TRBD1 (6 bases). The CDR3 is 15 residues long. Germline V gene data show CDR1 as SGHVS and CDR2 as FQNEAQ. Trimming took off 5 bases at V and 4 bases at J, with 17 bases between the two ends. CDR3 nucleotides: TGTGCCAGCAGCCCAGGACGGGGGGCAGGCTATGGCTACACCTTC. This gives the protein CASSPGRGAGYGYTF. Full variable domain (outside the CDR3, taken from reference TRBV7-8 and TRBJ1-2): GAGVSQSPRYKVAKRGQDVALRCDPISGHVSLFWYQQALGQGPEFLTYFQNEAQLDKSGLPSDRFFAERPEGSVSTLKIQRTQQEDSAVYLCASSPGRGAGYGYTFGSGTRLTVV.

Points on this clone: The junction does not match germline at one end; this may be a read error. DNA for the CDR3: TGTGCCAGCAGGGAATTGGGGACAGGGCAAGAGTCCCAGTACTTC. It specifies CASRELGTGQESQYF. This chain connects TRBV2 to TRBJ2-5, with 9 bases fitting TRBD1. This CDR3 contains 15 residues. CDR1 is SNHLY, CDR2 FYNNEI, per germline.

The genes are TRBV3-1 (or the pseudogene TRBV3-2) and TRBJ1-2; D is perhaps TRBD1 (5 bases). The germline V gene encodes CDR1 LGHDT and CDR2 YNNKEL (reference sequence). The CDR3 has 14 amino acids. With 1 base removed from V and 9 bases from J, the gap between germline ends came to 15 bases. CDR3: CASSQADIPRSYTF. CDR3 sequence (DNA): TGTGCCAGCAGCCAAGCGGACATCCCCAGGAGCTACACCTTC.

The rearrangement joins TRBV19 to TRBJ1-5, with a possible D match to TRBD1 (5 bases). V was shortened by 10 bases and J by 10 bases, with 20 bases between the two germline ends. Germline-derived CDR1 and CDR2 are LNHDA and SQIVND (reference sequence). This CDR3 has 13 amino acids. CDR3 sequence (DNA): TGTGCCACCTCGGCCGGCAGGGATCTTCCCCAGCATTTT. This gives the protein CATSAGRDLPQHF.

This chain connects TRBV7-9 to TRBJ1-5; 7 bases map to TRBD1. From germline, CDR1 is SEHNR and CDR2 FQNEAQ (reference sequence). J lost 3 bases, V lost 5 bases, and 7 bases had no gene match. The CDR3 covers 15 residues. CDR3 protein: CASSPQGGPNQPQHF. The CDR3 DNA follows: TGTGCCAGCAGCCCTCAGGGGGGACCCAATCAGCCCCAGCATTTT.

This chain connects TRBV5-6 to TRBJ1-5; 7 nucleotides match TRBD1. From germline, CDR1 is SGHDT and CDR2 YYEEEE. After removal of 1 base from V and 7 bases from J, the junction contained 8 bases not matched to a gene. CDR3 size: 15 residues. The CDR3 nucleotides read TGTGCCAGCAGCTTGCTTGACAGGGCTGGGCAGCCCCAGCATTTT. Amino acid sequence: CASSLLDRAGQPQHF.

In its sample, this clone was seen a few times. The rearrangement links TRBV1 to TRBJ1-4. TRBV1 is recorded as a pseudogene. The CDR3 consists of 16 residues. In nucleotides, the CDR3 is TGCACCAGCAGCCAAGATCTTCCCAACCGCGGAGAAAAACTGTTTTTT. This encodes CTSSQDLPNRGEKLFF.

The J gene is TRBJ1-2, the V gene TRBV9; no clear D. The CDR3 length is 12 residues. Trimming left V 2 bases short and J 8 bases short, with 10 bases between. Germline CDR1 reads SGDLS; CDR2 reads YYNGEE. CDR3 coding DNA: TGTGCCAGCAGCGTCGGCCCGGGAGGCTACACCTTC. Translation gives CASSVGPGGYTF.

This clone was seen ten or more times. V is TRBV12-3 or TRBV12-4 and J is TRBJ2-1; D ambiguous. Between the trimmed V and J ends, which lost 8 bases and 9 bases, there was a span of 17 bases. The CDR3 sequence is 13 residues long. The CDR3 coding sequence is TGTGCCAGCTCCCGCGACCTAGTTGGTGAGCAGTTCTTC. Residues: CASSRDLVGEQFF.

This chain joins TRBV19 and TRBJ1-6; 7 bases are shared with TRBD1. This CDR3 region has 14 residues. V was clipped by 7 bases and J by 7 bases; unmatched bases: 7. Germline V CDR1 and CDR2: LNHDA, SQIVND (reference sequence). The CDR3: CASNLGTANSPLHF. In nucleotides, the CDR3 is TGTGCCAGTAACCTCGGGACAGCGAATTCACCCCTCCACTTT.

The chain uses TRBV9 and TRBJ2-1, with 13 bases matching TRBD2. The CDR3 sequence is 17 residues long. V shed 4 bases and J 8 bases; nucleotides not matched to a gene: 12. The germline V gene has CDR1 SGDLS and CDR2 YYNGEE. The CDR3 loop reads CASSPAGTSGIRDEQFF. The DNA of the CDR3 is TGTGCCAGCAGCCCAGCCGGGACTAGCGGGATAAGAGATGAGCAGTTCTTC.

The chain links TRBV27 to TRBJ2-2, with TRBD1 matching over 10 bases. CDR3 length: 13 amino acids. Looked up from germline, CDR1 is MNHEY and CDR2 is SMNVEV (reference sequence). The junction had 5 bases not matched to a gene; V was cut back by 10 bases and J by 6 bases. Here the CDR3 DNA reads TGTGCCACCCGGGACAGGGGCCCCGGGGAGCTGTTTTTT. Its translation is CATRDRGPGELFF.

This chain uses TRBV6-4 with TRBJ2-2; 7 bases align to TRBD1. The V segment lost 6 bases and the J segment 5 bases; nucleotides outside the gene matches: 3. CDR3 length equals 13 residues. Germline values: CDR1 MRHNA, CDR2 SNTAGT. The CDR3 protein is CASRGTATGELFF. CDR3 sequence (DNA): TGTGCCAGCAGAGGGACAGCAACCGGGGAGCTGTTTTTT.

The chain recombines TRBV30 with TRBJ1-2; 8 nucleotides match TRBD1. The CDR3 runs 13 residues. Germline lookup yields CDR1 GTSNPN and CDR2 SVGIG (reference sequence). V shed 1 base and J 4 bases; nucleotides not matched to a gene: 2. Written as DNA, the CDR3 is TGTGCCTGGAGTGCCGGGACAGGCTATGGCTACACCTTC. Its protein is CAWSAGTGYGYTF. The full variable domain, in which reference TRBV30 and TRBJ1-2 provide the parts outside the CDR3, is SQTIHQWPATLVQPVGSPLSLECTVEGTSNPNLYWYRQAAGRGLQLLFYSVGIGQISSEVPQNLSASRPQDRQFILSSKKLLLSDSGFYLCAWSAGTGYGYTFGSGTRLTVV.